Below are 26 T cell receptor beta chains sequenced from a single sample in a study of T cell repertoires in cytomegalovirus infection. Their specific antigens are unknown. TCRdb ran MiXCR on the reads and lists one entry per CDR3 protein. This sample has about 110,000 distinct CDR3 sequences; 25% to 30% occur once, and the top ten carry around 80%. The sample was CD8+ T cells from cultured PBMCs, taken from culture after CMV antigen stimulation. The receptors come from a human donor in good health (CMV status not recorded). Some clones in this sample may be carry-over from other donors' samples.

DNA of the CDR3: TGTGCCAGCAGCGTAGACGGGGAGCTGTTTTTT. Its protein product is CASSVDGELFF. V is TRBV7-4 and J is TRBJ2-2; D ambiguous. There are 11 residues in the CDR3. V lost 5 bases and J lost 7, with 5 bases in between. Per the germline V gene, CDR1 is SGHVT and CDR2 is SQSDAQ.

This clonotype has ten or more counts. The V gene is TRBV7-2, the J gene TRBJ2-3; 10 bases are shared with TRBD2. Germline V gene lookup returns CDR1 SGHTA and CDR2 FQGNSA. V dropped 3 bases and J dropped 1; count of bases not matched to a gene: 1. The CDR3 extends over 15 amino acids. CDR3 nucleotide sequence: TGTGCCAGCAGCTTCCTAGCGGGGGGCACAGATACGCAGTATTTT. This translates into CASSFLAGGTDTQYF.

The CDR3 spells CASSVEGQGSWPYNEQFF. The CDR3 DNA reads as TGTGCCAGCAGCGTAGAGGGGCAGGGGAGTTGGCCCTACAATGAGCAGTTCTTC. The rearrangement uses TRBV9 and TRBJ2-1; possible D gene TRBD1, 6 bases. The CDR3 consists of 18 residues. Trimming took off 0 bases at V and 2 bases at J, with 18 bases between the two ends. Germline V lookup: CDR1 SGDLS, CDR2 YYNGEE.

This clonotype was seen a few times. J is TRBJ1-1 and V is TRBV7-9; D is unresolved. The CDR3 extends over 16 amino acids. V was cut by 4 bases and J by 1 base, with 16 bases left in between. Germline CDR1 reads SEHNR; CDR2 reads FQNEAQ (reference sequence). CDR3 loop: CASSSTQMISNTEAFF. CDR3 DNA: TGTGCCAGCAGCTCAACCCAGATGATATCGAACACTGAAGCTTTCTTT.

Only a few counts were recorded for this clonotype. The gene calls are TRBV11-2 and TRBJ1-1; D is unresolved. V lost 7 bases and J 5 bases, leaving 11 bases between the germline ends. The germline V gene has CDR1 SGHAT and CDR2 FQNNGV. The CDR3 is made up of 12 amino acids. The DNA of the CDR3 is TGTGCCAGCATCGCGGGAGGGACTGAAGCTTTCTTT. Encoded protein: CASIAGGTEAFF.

This clonotype has ten or more counts. The chain carries TRBV7-9 and TRBJ2-3; the D gene could be TRBD1 or TRBD2 (5 bases each). The germline V gene has CDR1 SEHNR and CDR2 FQNEAQ (reference sequence). This CDR3 is built from 12 residues. The germline V and J ends were trimmed by 6 bases and 4 bases, with 8 bases remaining between them. The CDR3 loop reads CASRLGADTQYF. The CDR3 DNA is TGTGCCAGCAGGTTGGGGGCAGATACGCAGTATTTT.

The gene calls are TRBV12-3 or TRBV12-4 and TRBJ2-5, with a possible D match to TRBD2 (6 bases). The CDR3 consists of 14 residues. With 2 bases removed from V and 5 bases from J, the gap between germline ends came to 12 bases. The CDR3 sequence is CASSLRSREETQYF. The CDR3 DNA reads as TGTGCCAGCAGTTTAAGGAGCCGGGAGGAGACCCAGTACTTC.

This rearrangement joins TRBV29-1 to TRBJ2-1, with 8 bases lining up with TRBD2. CDR1 SQVTM and CDR2 ANQGSEA come from the germline V gene. The CDR3 runs 15 residues. V trimming: 1 base; J trimming: 4 bases; junction bases outside the gene matches: 6. CDR3 DNA: TGCAGCGTTGAAGTAGTCGCGGGGGGTTACAATGAGCAGTTCTTC. This codes for CSVEVVAGGYNEQFF.

The chain employs TRBV19 and TRBJ2-1, with TRBD2 identical over 9 bases. The V gene end was trimmed by 5 bases and the J gene end by 4 bases; junction bases not matched to a gene: 3. This CDR3 has 14 amino acids. Per germline, CDR1 LNHDA and CDR2 SQIVND (reference sequence). The CDR3 coding sequence is TGTGCCAGTAGTTTCGCGGGGGGGTACAATGAGCAGTTCTTC. It specifies CASSFAGGYNEQFF. Combining the CDR3 with reference TRBV19 and TRBJ2-1 gives the whole variable domain DGGITQSPKYLFRKEGQNVTLSCEQNLNHDAMYWYRQDPGQGLRLIYYSQIVNDFQKGDIAEGYSVSREKKESFPLTVTSAQKNPTAFYLCASSFAGGYNEQFFGPGTRLTVL.

The chain uses TRBV2 and TRBJ2-3; D perhaps matches TRBD2 (7 bases). CDR3 length: 15 amino acids. Germline V gene sequence: CDR1 SNHLY, CDR2 FYNNEI. V lost 3 bases and J lost 2, with 12 bases in between. The CDR3 spells CASSDSRGLTDTQYF. The CDR3 DNA is TGTGCCAGCAGTGATTCGCGGGGGCTCACAGATACGCAGTATTTT.

The V call is TRBV27, the J call TRBJ1-1; 8 positions agree with TRBD1. The CDR3 is 18 amino acids. CDR1 and CDR2 from the germline V gene are MNHEY and SMNVEV (reference sequence). With 2 bases clipped from V and 5 bases from J, the junction kept 16 bases outside the gene matches. CDR3 protein: CASSLMVGVQGAGTEAFF. The CDR3, as DNA: TGTGCCAGCAGTTTAATGGTTGGCGTTCAGGGGGCGGGAACTGAAGCTTTCTTT.

In this sample, this clonotype turned up many times. The rearrangement joins TRBV7-2 to TRBJ1-6; TRBD1 is a possible D gene (5 bases). The germline CDR1 and CDR2 sequences are SGHTA and FQGNSA. With 6 bases removed from V and 7 bases from J, the gap between germline ends came to 16 bases. The CDR3 loop spans 15 amino acids. CDR3 loop: CASRPGTGENSPLHF. For the CDR3, the DNA is TGTGCCAGCAGACCCGGCACGGGGGAGAATTCACCCCTCCACTTT.

In its sample, this clonotype was seen many times. The V and J genes are TRBV2 and TRBJ1-2, with D possibly TRBD1 on 6 matching bases. CDR1 is SNHLY, CDR2 FYNNEI, per germline. Trimming took 1 base from V and 4 from J, leaving 16 bases between them. The CDR3 is made up of 16 amino acids. CDR3 nucleotides: TGTGCCAGCAGTGAAGAAGGGACACCGTCAGGCTATGGCTACACCTTC. Encoded protein: CASSEEGTPSGYGYTF.

This clonotype was detected ten times or more. V usage is TRBV7-9 and J usage is TRBJ1-2, with 9 bases lining up with TRBD1. CDR1 SEHNR and CDR2 FQNEAQ come from the germline V gene (reference sequence). This CDR3 region has 16 residues. J gave up 6 bases and V 0 bases, and 8 bases lay outside the gene matches. In nucleotides, the CDR3 is TGTGCCAGCAGCTTAGCTTATAGGGACAGGGAGGATGGCTACACCTTC. This codes for CASSLAYRDREDGYTF.

The J gene is TRBJ1-5, the V gene TRBV2; TRBD1 is a possible D gene (5 bases). Trimming took 1 base from V and 4 from J, leaving 14 bases between them. Per the germline V gene, CDR1 is SNHLY and CDR2 is FYNNEI. The CDR3 has 16 amino acids. The CDR3 DNA reads TGTGCCAGCAGTGAAGTTTCAGGGAATGGTAATCAGCCCCAGCATTTT. Its translation is CASSEVSGNGNQPQHF. Combining the CDR3 with reference TRBV2 and TRBJ1-5 gives the whole variable domain EPEVTQTPSHQVTQMGQEVILRCVPISNHLYFYWYRQILGQKVEFLVSFYNNEISEKSEIFDDQFSVERPDGSNFTLKIRSTKLEDSAMYFCASSEVSGNGNQPQHFGDGTRLSIL.

This chain joins TRBV7-6 and TRBJ1-2; D call uncertain. The CDR3 totals 12 residues. Germline V gene lookup returns CDR1 SGHVS and CDR2 FNYEAQ. The V gene lost 5 bases and the J gene lost 6 bases, with 10 bases spanning the gap. The CDR3 reads CASSPDYDGYTF. In DNA, the CDR3 is TGTGCCAGCAGCCCCGATTACGATGGCTACACCTTC. Full variable domain (remainder filled in from reference TRBV7-6 and TRBJ1-2): GAGVSQSPRYKVTKRGQDVALRCDPISGHVSLYWYRQALGQGPEFLTYFNYEAQQDKSGLPNDRFSAERPEGSISTLTIQRTEQRDSAMYRCASSPDYDGYTFGSGTRLTVV.

This clonotype was recorded many times. The J gene is TRBJ1-1, the V gene TRBV7-6; tentatively, D is TRBD1 (5 bases). Germline values: CDR1 SGHVS, CDR2 FNYEAQ. The length of the CDR3 is 15 residues. V was trimmed by 3 bases and J by 1 base, leaving 12 bases between them. In DNA form, the CDR3 reads TGTGCCAGCAGCTTTCCTATAGGGGCGAACACTGAAGCTTTCTTT. It is translated as CASSFPIGANTEAFF.

The rearrangement joins TRBV27 to TRBJ2-5; perhaps D is TRBD1 or TRBD2 (5 bases each). Trimming left V 3 bases short and J 5 bases short, with 16 bases between. In germline, CDR1 is MNHEY, CDR2 SMNVEV (reference sequence). The CDR3 consists of 15 residues. The CDR3 spells CASSFRDGLWETQYF. CDR3 DNA: TGTGCCAGCAGTTTCCGGGACGGGCTTTGGGAGACCCAGTACTTC.

This clonotype was counted a single time. The J gene is TRBJ2-5, the V gene TRBV7-9; D might be TRBD1 (5 bases). CDR3 length equals 16 residues. Trimming left V 1 base short and J 1 base short, with 13 bases between. Germline loops: CDR1 SEHNR, CDR2 FQNEAQ (reference sequence). The CDR3 DNA is TGTGCCAGCAGCTTAGGCGAAACAGGTCCCCAAGAGACCCAGTACTTC. It specifies CASSLGETGPQETQYF.

At least ten counts were recorded for this clonotype. The chain couples TRBV2 to TRBJ2-5; D is ambiguous. The germline CDR1 and CDR2 sequences are SNHLY and FYNNEI. The CDR3 contains 18 residues. The V gene lost 4 bases and the J gene lost 1 base, with 22 bases spanning the gap. In DNA, the CDR3 is TGTGCCAGCAGTGGTACCTTTTCCACAATGGACGGCCAAGAGACCCAGTACTTC. Translation gives CASSGTFSTMDGQETQYF.

The CDR3 reads CASSIDGAGAISGANVLTF. CDR3 in DNA: TGTGCCAGTAGTATAGATGGCGCAGGGGCGATCTCTGGGGCCAACGTCCTGACTTTC. The chain carries TRBV19 and TRBJ2-6; the D gene is possibly TRBD1 (6 bases). There are 19 residues in the CDR3. V was shortened by 0 bases and J by 0 bases, with 15 bases between the two germline ends. Per the germline V gene, CDR1 is LNHDA and CDR2 is SQIVND (reference sequence).

V gene TRBV5-1 combines with J gene TRBJ2-7; tentative D call: TRBD1 (6 bases). Germline V gene sequence: CDR1 SGHRS, CDR2 YFSETQ. The CDR3 is 14 residues long. The ends were cut back, 4 bases at V and 3 bases at J, with 14 bases in the middle. The CDR3 region has the DNA TGCGCCAGCAGCCTTACGGGACACTTCTACGAGCAGTACTTC. The encoded protein is CASSLTGHFYEQYF. Using reference TRBV5-1 and TRBJ2-7 for the parts outside the CDR3, the full variable domain is KAGVTQTPRYLIKTRGQQVTLSCSPISGHRSVSWYQQTPGQGLQFLFEYFSETQRNKGNFPGRFSGRQFSNSRSEMNVSTLELGDSALYLCASSLTGHFYEQYFGPGTRLTVT.

The J gene is TRBJ1-1, the V gene TRBV19, with 8 positions matching TRBD1. This CDR3 contains 13 residues. J was trimmed by 9 bases and V by 9 bases; bases with no gene match: 12. The germline V gene has CDR1 LNHDA and CDR2 SQIVND (reference sequence). The CDR3 region is CASLDRGSSQAFF. The CDR3 DNA follows: TGTGCCAGCCTTGACAGGGGCTCTTCTCAAGCTTTCTTT.

This clonotype has a handful of counts. The rearrangement uses TRBV27 and TRBJ1-5; D gene ambiguous. With 8 bases removed from V and 6 bases from J, the gap between germline ends came to 11 bases. The CDR3 totals 12 residues. CDR1 MNHEY and CDR2 SMNVEV come from the germline V gene (reference sequence). The CDR3 reads CASGPGGQPQHF. CDR3 coding DNA: TGTGCCAGCGGACCAGGAGGTCAGCCCCAGCATTTT.

This clonotype showed up just a few times. The V call is TRBV23-1, the J call TRBJ1-6; 10 bases are shared with TRBD1. TRBV23-1 is identified as an open reading frame with a role that is uncertain. The CDR3 is 19 residues long. The ends lost 4 bases at V and 0 bases at J; junction bases unmatched: 9. The CDR3 DNA reads as TGCGCCAGCAGTCGATCGACAGGGGGCCCGCTCTCCTATAATTCACCCCTCCACTTT. Translated: CASSRSTGGPLSYNSPLHF.

This clonotype was seen many times. CDR3 sequence (DNA): TGCAGCGTATATGGACTAGCGGGGACAGATACGCAGTATTTT. It translates to CSVYGLAGTDTQYF. The V gene is TRBV29-1, the J gene TRBJ2-3; 12 bases line up with TRBD2. CDR3 length equals 14 residues. Germline V gives CDR1 SQVTM, CDR2 ANQGSEA. J gave up 3 bases and V 6 bases, and 4 bases lay outside the gene matches.